This TCR beta chain emerged from a study of CD8 T cells in Susac syndrome. Sequencing of TCR beta covered CD8+ and CD4+ T cells obtained from blood. Random-hexamer reverse transcription was applied to roughly 0.45 to 1 ug RNA. TCRdb re-derived calls from the immunoSEQ multiplex PCR reads in MiXCR, one entry per CDR3 protein. The sample shows 150,000 to 200,000 distinct CDR3 sequences, about 93% of them seen only once. This CDR3 has 13 residues. J lost 5 bases, V lost 5 bases, and 7 bases had no gene match. Germline CDR1 is DFQATT and CDR2 is SNEGSKA (reference sequence). The receptor's source is a human donor with multiple sclerosis. This chain links TRBV20-1 with TRBJ1-2; TRBD1 agrees at 8 bases. Specimen: CD4+ T cells from PBMCs. The CDR3 sequence: CSAVRTGLYGYTF. For the CDR3, the DNA is TGCAGTGCTGTAAGGACAGGGCTTTATGGCTACACCTTC.